There are many counts of the clone carrying this TCR beta chain. Per the germline V gene, CDR1 is KGHDR and CDR2 is SFDVKD. V dropped 3 bases and J dropped 8; count of bases not matched to a gene: 7. The CDR3 consists of 14 residues. Unique molecular identifiers were built into the TCRbeta library. TCRdb reprocessed the PCR reads via MiXCR and lists one record per CDR3 protein. The data hold about 610,000 distinct CDR3 sequences, with about 10% observed a single time. This entry belongs to a study of T-cell reconstitution after alpha-beta-depleted transplantation in children. This rearrangement joins TRBV24-1 to TRBJ1-2; 8 positions match TRBD1. Sequencing used PBMCs from the stem cell graft donor, obtained from the stem cell graft. This TCR was sampled from a human donor who donated a stem cell graft to a child with acute myeloid leukemia. DNA of the CDR3: TGTGCCACCAGTGATCCGGGAACAGGGGGAGGCTACACCTTC. Its protein product is CATSDPGTGGGYTF.